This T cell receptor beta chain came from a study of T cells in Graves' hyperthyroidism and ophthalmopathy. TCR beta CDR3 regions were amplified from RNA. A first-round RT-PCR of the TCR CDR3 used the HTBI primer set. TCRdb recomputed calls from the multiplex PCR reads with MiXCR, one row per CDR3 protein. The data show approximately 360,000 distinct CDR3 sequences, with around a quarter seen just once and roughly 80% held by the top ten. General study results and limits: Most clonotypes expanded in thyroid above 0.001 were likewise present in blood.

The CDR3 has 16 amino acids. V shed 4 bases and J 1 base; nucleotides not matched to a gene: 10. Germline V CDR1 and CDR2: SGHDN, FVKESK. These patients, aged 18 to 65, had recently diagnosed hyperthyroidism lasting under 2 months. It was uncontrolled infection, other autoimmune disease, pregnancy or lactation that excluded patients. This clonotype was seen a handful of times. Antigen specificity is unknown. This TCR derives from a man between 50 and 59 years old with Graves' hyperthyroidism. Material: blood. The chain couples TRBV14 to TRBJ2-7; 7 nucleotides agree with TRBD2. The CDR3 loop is CASSPMLGGGSYEQYF. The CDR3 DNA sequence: TGTGCCAGCAGCCCCATGTTAGGCGGGGGATCCTACGAGCAGTACTTC.